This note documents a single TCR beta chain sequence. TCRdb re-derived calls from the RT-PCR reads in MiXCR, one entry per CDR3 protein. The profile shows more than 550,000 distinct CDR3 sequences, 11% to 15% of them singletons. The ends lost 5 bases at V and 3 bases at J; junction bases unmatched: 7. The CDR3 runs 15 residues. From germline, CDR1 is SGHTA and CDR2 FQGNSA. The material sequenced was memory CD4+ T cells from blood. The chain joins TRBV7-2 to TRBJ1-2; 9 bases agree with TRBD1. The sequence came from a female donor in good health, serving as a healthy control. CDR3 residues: CASSQSGTGYYGYTF. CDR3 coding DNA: TGTGCCAGCAGCCAATCCGGGACAGGGTACTATGGCTACACCTTC.